The rows below give T cell receptor beta chains drawn from one sample of a study of CD8 T cells in Susac syndrome. TCRdb called the immunoSEQ multiplex PCR reads again in MiXCR, with one record for every CDR3 protein. In the table there are hundreds of thousands of distinct CDR3 sequences, approximately 92% of which are singletons. The sequenced sample consisted of CD4+ T cells from PBMCs. The receptors were sampled from a human donor with multiple sclerosis. Both conserved end residues are part of each CDR3.

v_call: TRBV20-1; j_call: TRBJ2-1; cdr3_aa: CSARGVGGGPGGVSQFF
v_call: TRBV12-3/TRBV12-4; j_call: TRBJ1-1; cdr3_aa: CASSHWTAEAFF
v_call: TRBV3-1; j_call: TRBJ2-1; cdr3_aa: CASSQVFSFVEPGLEQFF
v_call: TRBV19; j_call: TRBJ1-5; cdr3_aa: CASSLDRTNQPQHF
v_call: TRBV5-5; j_call: TRBJ2-5; cdr3_aa: CASSPLGVEETQYF
v_call: TRBV28; j_call: TRBJ2-3; cdr3_aa: CASRAGGQDTQYF
v_call: TRBV5-6; j_call: TRBJ1-4; cdr3_aa: CASSALAGREKLFF
v_call: TRBV18; j_call: TRBJ2-1; cdr3_aa: CASSAGQDGSYNEQFF
v_call: TRBV25-1; j_call: TRBJ2-1; cdr3_aa: CASRIRGHRCNEQFF
v_call: TRBV28; j_call: TRBJ2-7; cdr3_aa: CASSPGDTRVYEQYF
v_call: TRBV7-9; j_call: TRBJ2-5; cdr3_aa: CASRLGQGYETQYF
v_call: TRBV7-8; j_call: TRBJ2-2; cdr3_aa: CASRTGGGRSGELFF
v_call: TRBV4-1; j_call: TRBJ2-4; cdr3_aa: CASSPEGNTNIQYF
v_call: TRBV29-1; j_call: TRBJ2-1; cdr3_aa: CSVEGERVRNEQFF
v_call: TRBV12-3/TRBV12-4; j_call: TRBJ2-6; cdr3_aa: CASRWTGSGANVLTF
v_call: TRBV9; j_call: TRBJ2-5; cdr3_aa: CASSVGPGTPSLQETQYF
v_call: TRBV3-1; j_call: TRBJ1-1; cdr3_aa: CASSQAAGGNTEAFF
v_call: TRBV27; j_call: TRBJ1-1; cdr3_aa: CASRSVRAGDTEAFF
v_call: TRBV20-1; j_call: TRBJ2-1; cdr3_aa: CSARTSGSYNEQFF
v_call: TRBV7-9; j_call: TRBJ1-1; cdr3_aa: CASSLGQGSTEAFF
v_call: TRBV4-2; j_call: TRBJ1-5; cdr3_aa: CASSQGEQVFQPQHF
v_call: TRBV12-3/TRBV12-4; j_call: TRBJ2-7; cdr3_aa: CAVAGDRYEQYF
v_call: TRBV18; j_call: TRBJ2-6; cdr3_aa: CASSPPNAYSGANVLTF
v_call: TRBV28; j_call: TRBJ1-6; cdr3_aa: CASSLRSSYNSPLHF
v_call: TRBV19; j_call: TRBJ2-2; cdr3_aa: CASSRGGSATGELFF
v_call: TRBV3-1; j_call: TRBJ1-2; cdr3_aa: CASSQYVTGGRGYTF
v_call: TRBV5-1; j_call: TRBJ1-1; cdr3_aa: CASSFGGSEAFF
v_call: TRBV12-3/TRBV12-4; j_call: TRBJ2-7; cdr3_aa: CASSPRGILVSPYEQYF
v_call: TRBV2; j_call: TRBJ1-1; cdr3_aa: CASSGGTGGHVEAFF